This entry lists 32 T cell receptor beta chains sequenced from one sample in a study of tumor and adjacent non-tumor tissue in lung cancer. The template was RNA from unsorted bulk tissue. More than 3 cm separated this lung sample from the edge of the tumor. A modified ARM-PCR protocol with three rounds of nested PCR amplified TCRbeta. TCRdb reprocessed the multiplex PCR reads via MiXCR and lists one record per CDR3 protein. The data contain about 110,000 distinct CDR3 sequences, about 64% of them singletons. Input material: distant non-tumor lung tissue. The receptor set was obtained from a man aged 55 to 70 with non-small cell lung cancer.

This rearrangement joins TRBV6-2 or TRBV6-3 to TRBJ1-6; 9 positions agree with TRBD1. There are 17 residues in the CDR3. J gave up 16 bases and V 0 bases, and 16 bases lay outside the gene matches. Germline V gene data show CDR1 as MNHEY and CDR2 as SVGEGT. In DNA form, the CDR3 reads TGTGCCAGCAGTTACTCTGGGACCGACAGGGGGTTCAGGGTTCTCCACTTT. Protein product: CASSYSGTDRGFRVLHF.

As to this clonotype: Its ends do not fully match the called genes, so a read error is possible. The chain links TRBV20-1 to TRBJ1-1; D is perhaps TRBD1 (5 bases). This CDR3 is 15 amino acids long. Germline CDR1 DFQATT, CDR2 SNEGSKA (reference sequence). In DNA form, the CDR3 reads TGCAGTGCTAGAGATTTTACGGCAGGGAACACTGAAGCTTCCTTT. It yields the protein CSARDFTAGNTEASF.

As concerns this clonotype: The junction departs from germline at one end; a sequencing error may be responsible. CDR3 sequence (DNA): TGTGCTAGCAGCTTAGTCGACTACACAGATACGCAGTATTTC. It yields the protein CASSLVDYTDTQYF. The V call is TRBV11-1, the J call TRBJ2-3; tentatively, D is TRBD2 (5 bases). Germline V lookup: CDR1 SGHAT, CDR2 FQDESV (reference sequence). The CDR3 sequence is 14 residues long.

Notes on this clonotype: This may stem from a read error, because a much larger clone lies one nucleotide away. V usage is TRBV28 and J usage is TRBJ1-5; 7 bases agree with TRBD1. The length of the CDR3 is 15 residues. CDR1 and CDR2 (germline): MDHEN, SYDVKM. As DNA, the CDR3 is TGTACCAGCAGCTCTGACAGGGCTCTTAATCAGCCCCAGCATTTT. Residues: CTSSSDRALNQPQHF.

A remark on this clonotype: A read error may explain this, as a much larger clone is one base away. This chain joins TRBV13 and TRBJ1-1, with D tentatively TRBD1 (5 bases). The V end was cut by 7 bases, the J end by 9 bases, with 18 bases between. Per germline, CDR1 PRHDT and CDR2 FYEKMQ (reference sequence). The CDR3 covers 13 residues. Here the CDR3 reads CASKPGTLGKAFF. The DNA for the CDR3 is TGTGCCAGCAAACCCGGGACCCTAGGTAAAGCTTTCTTT.

This clonotype occurred a few times. A read error may produce the germline difference seen at one junction end. V is TRBV6-5 and J is TRBJ2-6; TRBD1 matches 9 bases. CDR1 MNHEY and CDR2 SVGAGI come from the germline V gene. This CDR3 region has 19 residues. The CDR3 nucleotides read TGTGCCAGTAGTTATTACGACAGGGGGTCGACCTCTGGGGCCAACGTCCTGACTTTC. Amino acid sequence: CASSYYDRGSTSGANVLTF.

This clonotype has only one observation. This chain joins TRBV30 and TRBJ2-1, with D perhaps given as TRBD1 or TRBD2 (5 bases each). With 7 bases removed from V and 3 bases from J, the gap between germline ends came to 19 bases. The CDR3 is 15 amino acids. CDR1 is GTSNPN, CDR2 SVGIG, per germline (reference sequence). This chain's CDR3 is CASAGTQRGYNEQFF. The CDR3 DNA reads TGTGCCTCTGCCGGGACCCAAAGGGGCTACAATGAGCAGTTCTTC.

Only one count was recorded for this clonotype. This chain connects TRBV4-1 to TRBJ2-2; 8 nucleotides agree with TRBD2. Germline V CDR1 and CDR2: MGHRA, YSYEKL. This CDR3 contains 16 residues. V was pared by 0 bases and J by 6 bases, with 6 bases of the junction left unmatched. As DNA, the CDR3 is TGCGCCAGCAGCCAAGAGCGGGGGGAGCTTGCCGGGGAGCTGTTTTTT. Its protein is CASSQERGELAGELFF.

Remarks on this clonotype: The conserved phenylalanine or tryptophan normally closing the CDR3 is absent here, so this likely arose from a read error. The genes are TRBV20-1 and TRBJ2-5; maybe TRBD1 (5 bases). The length of the CDR3 is 15 residues. The germline gives CDR1 DFQATT, CDR2 SNEGSKA (reference sequence). Trimming took 0 bases from V and 5 from J, leaving 16 bases between them. The DNA of the CDR3 is TGCAGTGCTAGAGACTCGGCAGACAGTCGGGAGACCCAGTACATC. Translation: CSARDSADSRETQYI.

V usage is TRBV12-3 or TRBV12-4 and J usage is TRBJ2-1; D might be TRBD1 or TRBD2, each matching 6 bases. This CDR3 has 14 residues. Trimming took 10 bases from V and 6 from J, leaving 19 bases between them. For the CDR3, the DNA is TGTGCCATCAAAAATACACAGGGAGGCAATGAGCAGTTCTTC. Protein sequence: CAIKNTQGGNEQFF.

A note on this clonotype: The CDR3 ends on some other residue instead of the conserved phenylalanine or tryptophan, so this is likely a read error. V is TRBV20-1 and J is TRBJ2-5; D is unresolved. The CDR3 is 12 residues long. Between the trimmed V and J ends, which lost 7 bases and 7 bases, there was a span of 16 bases. In germline, CDR1 is DFQATT, CDR2 SNEGSKA (reference sequence). In DNA, the CDR3 is TGCAGTGTACAAGGACCCGACCGGACCCAGTACCTC. Translation gives CSVQGPDRTQYL.

The V gene is TRBV28, the J gene TRBJ1-5; maybe TRBD1 (5 bases). The germline V gene encodes CDR1 MDHEN and CDR2 SYDVKM. The CDR3 consists of 13 residues. With 9 bases removed from V and 3 bases from J, the gap between germline ends came to 12 bases. CDR3 sequence (DNA): TGTGCCAGAACCGGGACGATCAATCAGCCCCAGCATTTT. Encoded protein: CARTGTINQPQHF.

Comment on this clonotype: At one end the junction does not follow the germline gene, possibly because of a read error. J is TRBJ2-6 and V is TRBV11-2; D might be TRBD1 or TRBD2, each matching 5 bases. The germline CDR1 and CDR2 sequences are SGHAT and FQNNGV. CDR3 length: 16 residues. The CDR3 DNA reads TGTGCCAGCACCCAAATGGGGGATTTCGGGGCAAACGTCCTGATTTTC. Its translation: CASTQMGDFGANVLIF. The full variable domain, with the rest looked up from reference TRBV11-2 and TRBJ2-6, is EAGVAQSPRYKIIEKRQSVAFWCNPISGHATLYWYQQILGQGPKLLIQFQNNGVVDDSQLPKDRFSAERLKGVDSTLKIQPAKLEDSAVYLCASTQMGDFGANVLIFGAGSRLTVL.

As concerns this clonotype: A read error may account for a junction end that differs from germline. The V gene is TRBV6-5, the J gene TRBJ2-1; D might be TRBD2 (6 bases). This CDR3 contains 19 residues. The germline V gene has CDR1 MNHEY and CDR2 SVGAGI. CDR3 coding DNA: TGTGCCAGCGGTTATAATCCGGGAGTGGTCGTCGTAAGACGTCATTGTCAGTTCTTC. The encoded protein is CASGYNPGVVVVRRHCQFF.

A note on this clonotype: At one end, the junction sequence differs from germline, possibly due to a read error. The gene calls are TRBV11-2 and TRBJ1-3; D uncertain. The CDR3 spans 12 residues. Germline-derived CDR1 and CDR2 are SGHAT and FQNNGV. CDR3 residues: CDSSLMGNTIYF. CDR3 nucleotide sequence: TGTGACAGCAGCTTGATGGGCAACACCATATATTTT.

As concerns this clonotype: This likely comes from a read error, as the CDR3 has no conserved phenylalanine or tryptophan at its end. This chain connects TRBV4-3 to TRBJ1-3, with TRBD1 matching over 9 bases. The CDR3 consists of 15 residues. CDR1 LGHNA and CDR2 YSLEER come from the germline V gene. CDR3 protein: CASGQGTGLGNTIYL. The CDR3 region has the DNA TGCGCCAGCGGCCAAGGGACAGGGTTAGGAAACACCATATATCTT.

The chain employs TRBV4-1 and TRBJ1-5, with D maybe TRBD1 (6 bases). Germline loops: CDR1 MGHRA, CDR2 YSYEKL. The CDR3 has 17 amino acids. The CDR3 DNA sequence: TGCGACAGTAGCCTTTCCGTTACAGGGATGAGCAATCAGCCCCAGCATTTT. It encodes CDSSLSVTGMSNQPQHF.

Details on this clonotype: A single base separates this from a much larger clone, so it may be a read error. V and J are TRBV14 and TRBJ2-1; no clear D gene. CDR3 length: 12 amino acids. Germline lookup yields CDR1 SGHDN and CDR2 FVKESK. CDR3 region: CTSSQDNNEQFF. CDR3 DNA sequence: TGTACCAGCAGCCAAGACAACAATGAGCAGTTCTTC.

On this clonotype itself: A much larger clone is a single base away; this may be a read error. No conserved phenylalanine or tryptophan ends this CDR3, so it is likely a read error. The chain links TRBV5-6 to TRBJ2-3; 13 bases agree with TRBD2. V dropped 4 bases and J dropped 6; count of bases not matched to a gene: 8. Germline V CDR1 and CDR2: SGHDT, YYEEEE. This CDR3 region has 16 residues. The CDR3 protein is CASSHTSGRASDTQYS. In DNA form, the CDR3 reads TGTGCCAGCAGCCATACTAGCGGGAGGGCGAGTGATACGCAGTATTCT.

To note about this clonotype: The CDR3 does not end in the conserved phenylalanine or tryptophan, so this is likely a read error. The V and J genes are TRBV11-2 and TRBJ2-4; the D gene is possibly TRBD1 (6 bases). This CDR3 contains 17 residues. The germline V gene has CDR1 SGHAT and CDR2 FQNNGV. The CDR3 DNA is TGTGCTAGCAGCCATGATATCTCAGGGGTCGCCAAAAACATTCAGTACATC. Translation gives CASSHDISGVAKNIQYI.

As to this clonotype: One end of the junction fails to match germline, which may point to a read error. V gene TRBV20-1 combines with J gene TRBJ2-7; 11 bases map to TRBD2. In germline, CDR1 is DFQATT, CDR2 SNEGSKA (reference sequence). CDR3 length: 15 amino acids. CDR3 coding DNA: TGCAATGCTATACAGGGACTAGCGGCTACCTACGAGCAGTACTTC. It yields the protein CNAIQGLAATYEQYF.

This clonotype has just one count. One junction end does not reproduce the germline sequence, and a read error may be involved. The gene calls are TRBV6-2 or TRBV6-3 and TRBJ2-5; D gene unclear. CDR1 and CDR2 (germline): MNHEY, SVGEGT. The CDR3 has 11 amino acids. This CDR3 is CASGYGETQYF. The CDR3 region has the DNA TGTGCCAGCGGCTACGGAGAGACCCAGTACTTT.

This sequence joins TRBV2 and TRBJ2-1; no clear D gene. The CDR3 runs 15 residues. CDR1 and CDR2 (germline): SNHLY, FYNNEI. V lost 3 bases and J lost 0, with 9 bases in between. This CDR3 is CASSDRHLSYNEQFF. CDR3 bases: TGTGCCAGCAGTGACAGGCATCTCTCCTACAATGAGCAGTTCTTC.

The chain joins TRBV4-3 to TRBJ2-4; 8 bases line up with TRBD2. The trim removed 0 bases at V and 3 bases at J, leaving 16 bases unmatched. The germline V gene encodes CDR1 LGHNA and CDR2 YSLEER. The CDR3 extends over 20 amino acids. The CDR3 spells CASSQDGAGGPGLDKNIQYF. CDR3 nucleotide sequence: TGCGCCAGCAGCCAAGATGGGGCGGGAGGTCCGGGCTTAGACAAAAACATTCAGTACTTC.

Regarding this clonotype: The junction departs from the called germline gene at one end, perhaps through a read error. The chain carries TRBV6-2 or TRBV6-3 and TRBJ1-5; no definite D call. In germline, CDR1 is MNHEY, CDR2 SVGEGT. This CDR3 has 13 amino acids. The chain's CDR3 is CASSYRVSQPQHF. DNA of the CDR3: TGTGCCAGCAGTTACAGGGTGTCTCAGCCACAGCATTTT.

In its sample, this clonotype ranks as medium-sized. This sequence joins TRBV11-2 and TRBJ2-2; possible D gene TRBD2, 5 bases. Germline values: CDR1 SGHAT, CDR2 FQNNGV. The V end was cut by 0 bases, the J end by 4 bases, with 18 bases between. This CDR3 region has 18 residues. CDR3 residues: CASSLDGLRESSTGELFF. CDR3 sequence (DNA): TGTGCCAGCAGCTTAGATGGGTTGAGGGAGAGCAGCACCGGGGAGCTGTTTTTT.

In the case of this clonotype: The germline gene is not matched at one end of the junction; a read error may be the cause. The genes are TRBV6-6 and TRBJ2-3; D remains unclear. The length of the CDR3 is 14 residues. Germline V gene sequence: CDR1 MNHNY, CDR2 SVGAGI (reference sequence). CDR3 DNA sequence: TGTGTCAGCATGTATGGCGACTTTATAGATACGCAGTATTTT. This codes for CVSMYGDFIDTQYF.

This chain links TRBV13 with TRBJ1-1; no clear D. Germline loops: CDR1 PRHDT, CDR2 FYEKMQ (reference sequence). Deletions cut 5 bases from V and 1 base from J, with 14 bases between. This CDR3 spans 15 amino acids. In DNA, the CDR3 is TGTGCCAGCAGCATCCTTCTGGCTACGAACACTGAAGCTTTCTTT. It is translated as CASSILLATNTEAFF.

About this clonotype itself: The missing conserved phenylalanine or tryptophan at the end of this CDR3 makes a read error likely. This sequence joins TRBV4-1 and TRBJ1-6; D call uncertain. Germline CDR1 and CDR2: MGHRA and YSYEKL. The CDR3 has 15 residues. The V gene lost 2 bases and the J gene lost 3 bases, with 8 bases spanning the gap. CDR3 loop: CASSQHLNYNSPLHS. The CDR3 DNA reads as TGCGCCAGCAGCCAACATCTTAACTATAATTCACCCCTCCACTCT.

About this clonotype: A much larger clone lies one base from this, so it may be a read error. V and J are TRBV5-6 and TRBJ2-7; possible D gene TRBD1, 6 bases. Per germline, CDR1 SGHDT and CDR2 YYEEEE. This CDR3 comprises 14 residues. Trimming removed 7 bases from V and 2 bases from J, with 16 bases in between. CDR3 sequence reads: CASGPDSGTYEQYF. In nucleotides, the CDR3 is TGTGCCAGCGGCCCGGACAGCGGAACCTACGAGCAGTACTTC.

With regard to this clonotype: A junction boundary mismatches the germline segment, possibly from a read error. This chain uses TRBV11-3 with TRBJ1-1; maybe TRBD1 (6 bases). The CDR3 has 13 amino acids. Germline V gives CDR1 SGHNT, CDR2 YENEEA. As DNA, the CDR3 is TGTGCCAGCAGGAACAGGGACAACACTGACGCTTTCTTT. Translated, it gives CASRNRDNTDAFF.

This clonotype was detected a few times. The genes are TRBV21-1 and TRBJ2-5; TRBD2 is taken as the D call from the table, unchecked against the DNA. TRBV21-1 counts as a pseudogene. The CDR3 has 14 amino acids. CDR3: CASRPGLATETQYF. As DNA, the CDR3 is TGTGCCAGCCGACCGGGACTAGCGACCGAGACCCAGTACTTC.